A single sample gave rise to the 31 T cell receptor beta chains below, sequenced in a study of T-cell reconstitution after alpha-beta-depleted transplantation in children. The TCRbeta library was prepared with unique molecular identifiers. TCRdb ran MiXCR on the PCR reads and lists one entry per CDR3 protein. Of 200,000 to 250,000 distinct CDR3 sequences listed, 9.5% to 13% were seen once; the top ten hold 28%. Sequenced material: PBMCs, taken before TCRalphabeta/CD19-depleted stem cell transplant. Source of these receptors: a child less than two years old with acute myeloid leukemia, due to receive a stem cell transplant.

The CDR3 coding sequence is TGTGCCAGCAGCTTGACTAGCGGGGGGGCCCAGAGTAATGAGCAGTTCTTC. Its translation: CASSLTSGGAQSNEQFF. The chain couples TRBV5-5 to TRBJ2-1; 13 bases align to TRBD2. The CDR3 totals 17 residues. Trimming took 1 base from V and 7 from J; bases not matched to a gene: 8. CDR1 is SGHKS and CDR2 is YYEKEE in the germline V gene (reference sequence).

This clonotype was seen repeatedly, ten times or more. The chain employs TRBV15 and TRBJ1-5; no definite D call. The germline V gene encodes CDR1 LNHNV and CDR2 YYDKDF (reference sequence). V was pared by 3 bases and J by 5 bases, with 5 bases between. The CDR3 consists of 12 residues. CDR3 nucleotide sequence: TGTGCCACCAGCAGGCAGGATCAGCCCCAGCATTTT. Amino acids: CATSRQDQPQHF.

At least ten counts were recorded for this clonotype. CDR3 in DNA: TGTGCCAGCAGTGATCACCGAAGCTCCTACAATGAGCAGTTCTTC. This sequence encodes CASSDHRSSYNEQFF. This sequence joins TRBV28 and TRBJ2-1; no clear D. Germline values: CDR1 MDHEN, CDR2 SYDVKM. The CDR3 runs 15 residues. V lost 5 bases to trimming and J lost 0 bases, with 11 bases between them.

This clonotype was picked up many times. The rearrangement joins TRBV7-9 to TRBJ2-3; 8 bases align to TRBD1. CDR3 length: 15 residues. V was pared by 2 bases and J by 4 bases, with 5 bases of the junction left unmatched. The germline V gene has CDR1 SEHNR and CDR2 FQNEAQ (reference sequence). The CDR3 region has the DNA TGTGCCAGCAGCTTAAGCGGACAGGGTCCAGATACGCAGTATTTT. Protein product: CASSLSGQGPDTQYF.

The chain uses TRBV7-2 and TRBJ2-7, with 11 bases lining up with TRBD2. Germline V gene data show CDR1 as SGHTA and CDR2 as FQGNSA. The J segment lost 2 bases and the V segment lost 5 bases, leaving 5 bases of the junction unmatched. This CDR3 comprises 15 residues. The CDR3 sequence is CASSTGLAVTYEQYF. The CDR3, as DNA: TGTGCCAGCAGCACGGGACTAGCGGTAACCTACGAGCAGTACTTC. Combining the CDR3 with reference TRBV7-2 and TRBJ2-7 gives the whole variable domain GAGVSQSPSNKVTEKGKDVELRCDPISGHTALYWYRQSLGQGLEFLIYFQGNSAPDKSGLPSDRFSAERTGGSVSTLTIQRTQQEDSAVYLCASSTGLAVTYEQYFGPGTRLTVT.

This clonotype was seen many times. The chain recombines TRBV7-3 with TRBJ2-3, with D maybe TRBD2 (5 bases). Germline CDR1 SGHTA, CDR2 FQGTGA. Trimming removed 5 bases from V and 8 bases from J, with 14 bases in between. CDR3 length: 13 amino acids. The CDR3 protein is CASSLPESGTQYF. The CDR3 DNA follows: TGTGCCAGCAGCCTCCCGGAGAGCGGTACGCAGTATTTT.

This clonotype was detected ten times or more. This chain joins TRBV12-3 or TRBV12-4 and TRBJ1-5, with TRBD1 matching over 8 bases. The CDR3 covers 13 residues. With 8 bases clipped from V and 5 bases from J, the junction kept 5 bases outside the gene matches. The CDR3 DNA is TGTGCCAGCGGGCAGGGGGCTCATCAGCCCCAGCATTTT. Protein: CASGQGAHQPQHF.

This clonotype was counted ten times or more. This chain links TRBV28 with TRBJ2-7; tentative D call: TRBD1 (5 bases). The CDR3 contains 11 residues. Germline-derived CDR1 and CDR2 are MDHEN and SYDVKM. Trimming removed 4 bases at V and 6 bases at J, with 7 bases between. The CDR3 protein is CASSWGLEQYF. CDR3 sequence (DNA): TGTGCCAGCAGTTGGGGCCTCGAGCAGTACTTC. The whole variable domain, remainder taken from reference TRBV28 and TRBJ2-7, is DVKVTQSSRYLVKRTGEKVFLECVQDMDHENMFWYRQDPGLGLRLIYFSYDVKMKEKGDIPEGYSVSREKKERFSLILESASTNQTSMYLCASSWGLEQYFGPGTRLTVT.

This clonotype was detected many times. V usage is TRBV28 and J usage is TRBJ2-2; 7 nucleotides agree with TRBD1. Germline V gives CDR1 MDHEN, CDR2 SYDVKM. CDR3 length: 15 residues. Trimming at V came to 1 base and at J to 4 bases, leaving 3 bases not matched to a gene. The chain's CDR3 is CASSLLDRSTGELFF. Written as DNA, the CDR3 is TGTGCCAGCAGTTTATTGGACAGGAGCACCGGGGAGCTGTTTTTT.

This clonotype was detected ten times or more. The chain couples TRBV2 to TRBJ2-5; 7 bases line up with TRBD2. This CDR3 contains 16 residues. The trim removed 5 bases at V and 7 bases at J, leaving 16 bases unmatched. From germline, CDR1 is SNHLY and CDR2 FYNNEI. The CDR3 DNA follows: TGTGCCAGCAGTCTTTTGAGCGGGACCTCCGGGGGGACCCAGTACTTC. Amino acids: CASSLLSGTSGGTQYF.

This clonotype occurred many times. Here the CDR3 reads CASSPPSGGNTGELFF. DNA of the CDR3: TGTGCCAGCTCACCACCGTCCGGGGGCAACACCGGGGAGCTGTTTTTT. The chain links TRBV18 to TRBJ2-2; the D gene could be TRBD1 or TRBD2 (6 bases each). The length of the CDR3 is 16 residues. The V and J ends lost 0 bases and 2 bases respectively, with 10 bases between them. CDR1 and CDR2 from the germline V gene are KGHSH and LQKENI.

This clonotype was counted many times. The chain combines TRBV5-5 with TRBJ2-2; D is possibly TRBD2 (5 bases). CDR1 is SGHKS, CDR2 YYEKEE, per germline (reference sequence). Trimming left V 6 bases short and J 0 bases short, with 12 bases between. The CDR3 length is 15 residues. CDR3: CASIPGYSNTGELFF. CDR3 coding DNA: TGTGCCAGCATCCCGGGGTATTCGAACACCGGGGAGCTGTTTTTT. The variable domain in full, with the rest retrieved from reference TRBV5-5 and TRBJ2-2, is DAGVTQSPTHLIKTRGQQVTLRCSPISGHKSVSWYQQVLGQGPQFIFQYYEKEERGRGNFPDRFSARQFPNYSSELNVNALLLGDSALYLCASIPGYSNTGELFFGEGSRLTVL.

This clonotype was observed many times. The rearrangement links TRBV9 to TRBJ2-7, with TRBD1 identical over 9 bases. CDR1 is SGDLS, CDR2 YYNGEE, per germline. CDR3 size: 14 residues. With 2 bases clipped from V and 7 bases from J, the junction kept 7 bases outside the gene matches. CDR3 protein: CASSVGTGLGEQYF. CDR3 nucleotides: TGTGCCAGCAGCGTTGGGACAGGGCTTGGAGAGCAGTACTTC.

The V and J genes are TRBV7-8 and TRBJ2-5, with 7 positions matching TRBD1. Looked up from germline, CDR1 is SGHVS and CDR2 is FQNEAQ. Trimming cost V 5 bases and J 2 bases; bases outside gene matches: 11. The length of the CDR3 is 16 residues. The CDR3 DNA reads as TGTGCCAGCAGCCCCTTTGAGGGGGCCTTACAAGAGACCCAGTACTTC. Its protein is CASSPFEGALQETQYF. Full variable domain (missing parts from reference TRBV7-8 and TRBJ2-5): GAGVSQSPRYKVAKRGQDVALRCDPISGHVSLFWYQQALGQGPEFLTYFQNEAQLDKSGLPSDRFFAERPEGSVSTLKIQRTQQEDSAVYLCASSPFEGALQETQYFGPGTRLLVL.

This clonotype was recorded at least ten times. The chain joins TRBV29-1 to TRBJ2-3, with 8 nucleotides matching TRBD2. This CDR3 spans 12 amino acids. V gave up 5 bases and J gave up 3 bases; unmatched junction bases: 1. Germline CDR1 is SQVTM and CDR2 is ANQGSEA. CDR3 nucleotides: TGCAGCGTTAGCGGGAGAACAGATACGCAGTATTTT. Protein: CSVSGRTDTQYF.

Many counts were recorded for this clonotype. V is TRBV24-1 and J is TRBJ2-3; D unclear. Germline CDR1 and CDR2: KGHDR and SFDVKD. V lost 3 bases and J lost 1, with 4 bases in between. The CDR3 consists of 13 residues. The CDR3 DNA reads TGTGCCACCAGTGATCAGGGCACAGATACGCAGTATTTT. Protein product: CATSDQGTDTQYF.

This clonotype was counted ten times or more. The chain joins TRBV29-1 to TRBJ1-2; TRBD1 might be the D (6 bases). V was shortened by 5 bases and J by 5 bases, with 18 bases between the two germline ends. Germline V lookup: CDR1 SQVTM, CDR2 ANQGSEA. CDR3 length equals 14 residues. CDR3 DNA sequence: TGCAGCGTTCAAGCTTCGGGACACCCGTATGGCTACACCTTC. This gives the protein CSVQASGHPYGYTF.

As regards this clonotype: One junction end does not reproduce the germline sequence, and a read error may be involved. The chain uses TRBV6-5 and TRBJ2-7; D is undetermined. This CDR3 has 11 residues. The germline CDR1 and CDR2 sequences are MNHEY and SVGAGI. The CDR3 nucleotides are TGTGTCAGCAGTTACGCACGGGAGCAGTACTTC. Residues: CVSSYAREQYF.

In its sample, this clonotype was seen many times. The V call is TRBV2, the J call TRBJ1-2; TRBD1 might be the D (5 bases). Germline-derived CDR1 and CDR2 are SNHLY and FYNNEI. V dropped 3 bases and J dropped 6 bases, with 14 bases sitting between them. The CDR3 contains 14 residues. The CDR3 DNA sequence: TGTGCCAGCAGTGAGCTCATCGACAGTAATGGCTACACCTTC. It translates to CASSELIDSNGYTF.

This clonotype was observed many times. The chain uses TRBV27 and TRBJ2-7; D may be TRBD2 (7 bases). The CDR3 loop spans 15 amino acids. V was clipped by 2 bases and J by 0 bases, with 11 bases between them. The germline gives CDR1 MNHEY, CDR2 SMNVEV (reference sequence). CDR3 loop: CASSLRGGSSYEQYF. CDR3 bases: TGTGCCAGCAGTTTAAGGGGGGGGAGCTCCTACGAGCAGTACTTC.

Remarks on this clonotype: Relative to the germline gene, one junction end is altered; a read error may explain this. V and J are TRBV2 and TRBJ2-3, with TRBD2 identical over 9 bases. Germline V gene sequence: CDR1 SNHLY, CDR2 FYNNEI. The CDR3 extends over 19 amino acids. CDR3 protein: CACSLALGGGAGSTDTQYF. In DNA form, the CDR3 reads TGTGCCTGCAGTTTAGCGCTCGGCGGGGGGGCCGGGTCCACAGATACGCAGTATTTT.

This clonotype was seen at least ten times. The CDR3 bases are TGTGCCAGCTCACCCAGGCTGGGACAGGGGAGCAATGAGCAGTTCTTC. The encoded protein is CASSPRLGQGSNEQFF. V and J are TRBV18 and TRBJ2-1, with 10 bases that match TRBD1. The CDR3 runs 16 residues. Per the germline V gene, CDR1 is KGHSH and CDR2 is LQKENI. Losses at the gene ends were 3 bases for V and 6 bases for J; bases not matched to a gene: 8.

This clonotype was counted ten times or more. The gene calls are TRBV28 and TRBJ2-3; 11 bases are a match to TRBD2. J gave up 10 bases and V 2 bases, and 17 bases lay outside the gene matches. CDR3 size: 18 residues. CDR1 is MDHEN, CDR2 SYDVKM, per germline. In DNA form, the CDR3 reads TGTGCCAGCAGTTTACCCTCCCCTGGTGGTCTAGCGGGAGGTCCGCAGTATTTT. Protein product: CASSLPSPGGLAGGPQYF.

This clonotype was seen at least ten times. The rearrangement joins TRBV5-1 to TRBJ2-7, with D unresolved. CDR1 and CDR2 (germline): SGHRS, YFSETQ. The CDR3 spans 13 residues. Deletions cut 4 bases from V and 2 bases from J, with 10 bases between. DNA for the CDR3: TGCGCCAGCAGCCCTGTTGGGCCCTACGAGCAGTACTTC. This translates into CASSPVGPYEQYF.

At least ten counts were recorded for this clonotype. This chain connects TRBV7-3 to TRBJ2-3; either TRBD1 or TRBD2 may fit D (5 bases each). Trimming left V 3 bases short and J 3 bases short, with 10 bases between. CDR3 length: 14 amino acids. Germline values: CDR1 SGHTA, CDR2 FQGTGA. The CDR3 DNA is TGTGCCAGCAGCTTCGAGGGGCTTACAGATACGCAGTATTTT. Its translation is CASSFEGLTDTQYF.

This clonotype was observed at least ten times. The V call is TRBV20-1, the J call TRBJ1-2; D call uncertain. Germline V gene sequence: CDR1 DFQATT, CDR2 SNEGSKA (reference sequence). Between the trimmed V and J ends, which lost 0 bases and 1 base, there was a span of 15 bases. The CDR3 extends over 16 amino acids. As DNA, the CDR3 is TGCAGTGCTAGAGATGGCGGAGGACCTTTTAACTATGGCTACACCTTC. Residues: CSARDGGGPFNYGYTF.

This sequence joins TRBV9 and TRBJ2-1; 8 bases agree with TRBD1. The germline V gene has CDR1 SGDLS and CDR2 YYNGEE. J lost 4 bases, V lost 4 bases, and 7 bases had no gene match. This CDR3 has 15 residues. CDR3 sequence reads: CASSSQGAVYNEQFF. In DNA, the CDR3 is TGTGCCAGCAGCTCCCAGGGGGCCGTTTACAATGAGCAGTTCTTC.

This clonotype was counted at least ten times. The chain recombines TRBV7-2 with TRBJ2-7; D uncertain. Per germline, CDR1 SGHTA and CDR2 FQGNSA. CDR3 length: 15 residues. Trimming took 3 bases from V and 3 from J, leaving 15 bases between them. The DNA for the CDR3 is TGTGCCAGCAGCTTCGGTATGCAGGCAAACTACGAGCAGTACTTC. Translated, it gives CASSFGMQANYEQYF.

In its sample, this clonotype was seen many times. This chain connects TRBV5-1 to TRBJ2-2, with 7 bases fitting TRBD1. The length of the CDR3 is 13 residues. V dropped 6 bases and J dropped 6; count of bases not matched to a gene: 5. From germline, CDR1 is SGHRS and CDR2 YFSETQ. The CDR3: CASTNGQAGELFF. CDR3 bases: TGCGCCAGCACAAACGGACAGGCCGGGGAGCTGTTTTTT.

This clonotype was recorded at least ten times. The chain employs TRBV4-1 and TRBJ2-7; D is perhaps TRBD2 (5 bases). V shed 1 base and J shed 4 bases, with 14 bases lying between them. The germline V gene has CDR1 MGHRA and CDR2 YSYEKL. The CDR3 is 15 residues long. CDR3 sequence reads: CASSQVTGNTYEQYF. DNA of the CDR3: TGCGCCAGCAGCCAAGTTACGGGAAACACTTACGAGCAGTACTTC.

The genes are TRBV7-8 and TRBJ2-3; the D gene is possibly TRBD2 (5 bases). This CDR3 comprises 15 residues. Germline V lookup: CDR1 SGHVS, CDR2 FQNEAQ. V was clipped by 4 bases and J by 1 base, with 12 bases between them. The CDR3 region is CASSSAAQGTDTQYF. DNA for the CDR3: TGTGCCAGCAGCTCAGCGGCCCAAGGCACAGATACGCAGTATTTT.